This T cell receptor (beta chain) was recorded in a study of cytomegalovirus exposure and HLA in healthy donors. About the research overall: HLA-typed donors were the source of roughly 85 million unique TCRs held in an early data release.

Findings and caveats of the study: In an earlier analysis, in some 540 donors, most V segments appeared productive either ~87% or ~30% of the time. Reports state that TCR beta sequences accurately predicted most subjects' HLA-A and HLA-B alleles. CMV serostatus was the only recorded immune exposure for donors.

Regarding this clone: Antigen unknown.

Primers included in the PCR were 60 Vbeta and 13 Jbeta primers. The protocol was immunoSEQ multiplex PCR, while the TCRdb copy is restricted to in-frame clones and leaves out a portion. The sample consists of 110,000 to 150,000 clones, 8.5% to 10% of them appearing once. The TCR originated in a man between 50 and 59 years old in good health and CMV-seronegative. Sequencing was done on a sample of PBMCs.

CDR3 bases: TGCGCCAGCATCGAGACTAGCGGGAGTGCAGATACGCAGTATTTT. Its translation: CASIETSGSADTQYF. The chain joins TRBV5-1 to TRBJ2-3; 12 bases fit TRBD2. Per the germline V gene, CDR1 is SGHRS and CDR2 is YFSETQ. The CDR3 extends over 15 amino acids. With 6 bases clipped from V and 4 bases from J, the junction kept 6 bases outside the gene matches.